This record looks at one TCR beta chain sequence and its context. Its antigen remains unidentified. The data derive from a study of shared clonotypes between healthy human individuals. Study-level background: A donor's plate count was three for CD4 naive and three for CD4 memory; CD8 naive had two and CD8 memory one. General study points: Incompleteness in sorted-subset sequencing, despite large depth, was shown by rarefaction.

Trimming left V 3 bases short and J 2 bases short, with 19 bases between. This CDR3 is 17 amino acids long. The germline CDR1 and CDR2 sequences are LGHNA and YNFKEQ. For each subset, genomic DNA was distributed in equal portions over several immunoSEQ plates. Libraries were prepared by immunoSEQ multiplex PCR; TCRdb keeps only in-frame clonotypes and omits some of them. This table has approximately 2.3 million clones, 93% appearing once. The chain couples TRBV4-2 to TRBJ2-5; D may be TRBD1 (6 bases). What was sequenced was naive CD4+ T cells from PBMCs. Described subset: CD45RA+ positively selected. This TCR was recovered from a man younger than 30 in good health. Some clones in this sample may be carry-over from other donors' samples. The CDR3 reads CASSQQPLYRAQETQYF. Written as DNA, the CDR3 is TGTGCCAGCAGCCAGCAACCACTATACAGGGCACAAGAGACCCAGTACTTC.